The present T cell receptor beta chain was sequenced within a study of T-cell memory formation after mild COVID-19. Background on the study: TCR clusters showed largely donor specificity.

TCRdb passed the 5' RACE reads through MiXCR, listing each CDR3 protein once. The sample has 300,000 to 400,000 distinct CDR3 sequences, under 30% seen once. General study results and limits: CD4+ contracting clones were mainly CM and EM; CD8+ ones, EMRA. The study detected some responding clones in pre-infection memory, suggesting cross-reactive memory joined.

CDR3 length: 13 residues. V lost 0 bases and J 8 bases, leaving 8 bases between the germline ends. This clonotype was seen only a few times. Antigen specificity is unknown. The TCR was taken from an adult woman who had mild COVID-19 (a few samples of this study predate the infection). Cell type and time point are not known. The rearrangement uses TRBV12-3 or TRBV12-4 and TRBJ2-1; a possible D gene is TRBD1 (6 bases). Sequencing was performed on PBMCs or a T cell subset sorted from them (not recorded which). This CDR3 is CASSLAGAYEQFF. CDR3 sequence (DNA): TGTGCCAGCAGTTTAGCGGGGGCGTATGAGCAGTTCTTC.